The 19 T cell receptor beta chains below all came from one sample that was sequenced in a study of OX40 agonist ivuxolimab in advanced cancers. Generated by immunoSEQ multiplex PCR, the TCRdb table keeps only in-frame clones and is missing some. Among around 72,000 clones listed, approximately 89% were seen once. The starting material was CD4+ or CD8+ T cells sorted from blood, obtained in a trial of the OX40 agonist ivuxolimab. The receptors here all came from an adult with an advanced solid tumor such as melanoma, head and neck, liver or kidney cancer.

The chain couples TRBV12-2 to TRBJ1-1; TRBD1 is the table's D call and was not checked against the DNA. TRBV12-2 is labeled a pseudogene. CDR3 length equals 16 residues. The CDR3 here is CASRLPQGKMNTEAFF. The CDR3 DNA reads TGTGCAAGTCGCTTACCCCAGGGGAAAATGAACACTGAAGCTTTCTTT.

The gene calls are TRBV5-4 and TRBJ2-5; 9 bases align to TRBD2. This CDR3 has 15 amino acids. Germline V gene data show CDR1 as SGHNT and CDR2 as YYREEE (reference sequence). Trimming took 2 bases from V and 5 from J; bases not matched to a gene: 7. The CDR3 loop is CASSFGGLAGETQYF. Written as DNA, the CDR3 is TGTGCCAGCAGCTTTGGGGGCCTAGCGGGGGAGACCCAGTACTTC. The complete variable domain, with remaining parts taken from reference TRBV5-4 and TRBJ2-5, reads ETGVTQSPTHLIKTRGQQVTLRCSSQSGHNTVSWYQQALGQGPQFIFQYYREEENGRGNFPPRFSGLQFPNYSSELNVNALELDDSALYLCASSFGGLAGETQYFGPGTRLLVL.

V gene TRBV5-1 combines with J gene TRBJ2-1, with TRBD2 as a possible D gene (5 bases). Germline V lookup: CDR1 SGHRS, CDR2 YFSETQ. This CDR3 has 14 amino acids. V lost 4 bases to trimming and J lost 3 bases, with 11 bases between them. CDR3 nucleotide sequence: TGCGCCAGCAGCCCCGGACTCGACTACAATGAGCAGTTCTTC. Translated: CASSPGLDYNEQFF.

This clone appeared a few times. The chain recombines TRBV2 with TRBJ2-5, with 13 bases that match TRBD2. J lost 1 base, V lost 9 bases, and 5 bases had no gene match. This CDR3 has 15 residues. In germline, CDR1 is SNHLY, CDR2 FYNNEI. The CDR3 DNA reads TGTGCCAGTTGGGGGACTAGCGGGGCCCAAGAGACCCAGTACTTC. It translates to CASWGTSGAQETQYF.

A single count supports this clone. The chain combines TRBV7-8 with TRBJ1-4; TRBD1 matches at 8 bases. The CDR3 is 16 residues long. Germline V gene data show CDR1 as SGHVS and CDR2 as FQNEAQ. The V segment lost 4 bases and the J segment 6 bases; nucleotides outside the gene matches: 10. The CDR3 spells CASSSVSGTGDEKLFF. In DNA form, the CDR3 reads TGTGCCAGCAGCTCAGTTTCCGGGACAGGTGATGAAAAACTGTTTTTT.

This clone is a singleton in its sample. The chain has TRBV7-6 and TRBJ2-7, with TRBD2 matching 11 bases. The V gene end was trimmed by 2 bases and the J gene end by 6 bases; junction bases not matched to a gene: 0. Germline V gene sequence: CDR1 SGHVS, CDR2 FNYEAQ. The CDR3 consists of 13 residues. Written as DNA, the CDR3 is TGTGCCAGCAGCTTAACTAGCGGGAGCGAGCAGTACTTC. Translating gives CASSLTSGSEQYF.

This clone was seen more than once but under ten times. The chain carries TRBV5-1 and TRBJ2-7; D perhaps matches TRBD1 (6 bases). Trimming took 4 bases from V and 2 from J, leaving 28 bases between them. The CDR3 covers 19 residues. Germline CDR1 is SGHRS and CDR2 is YFSETQ. DNA of the CDR3: TGCGCCAGCAGCAAATGGACAGCCGACTCCCTAGTAGTCGCCTACGAGCAGTACTTC. As protein: CASSKWTADSLVVAYEQYF.

The chain has TRBV30 and TRBJ2-5, with TRBD2 identical over 9 bases. Trimming took 4 bases from V and 3 from J; bases not matched to a gene: 15. CDR1 is GTSNPN, CDR2 SVGIG, per germline (reference sequence). This CDR3 has 17 amino acids. The CDR3 DNA sequence: TGTGCCTGGATCTCTTGGGAGCGGGGGGACACTGAAGAGACCCAGTACTTC. It is translated as CAWISWERGDTEETQYF.

V usage is TRBV5-8 and J usage is TRBJ1-2; D not resolved. Germline V lookup: CDR1 SGHTS, CDR2 YDEGEE. The CDR3 sequence is 12 residues long. V lost 2 bases and J 8 bases, leaving 10 bases between the germline ends. In nucleotides, the CDR3 is TGTGCCAGCAGCTTCCCCTGGGTAGGCTACACCTTC. Encoded protein: CASSFPWVGYTF.

The sample holds one count of this clone. In the same sample, other DNA sequences code for this CDR3. V gene TRBV5-5 combines with J gene TRBJ1-3; tentatively, D is TRBD1 (5 bases). The germline gives CDR1 SGHKS, CDR2 YYEKEE (reference sequence). The V and J ends lost 5 bases and 0 bases respectively, with 12 bases between them. There are 15 residues in the CDR3. The CDR3: CASSLTDDSGNTIYF. Written as DNA, the CDR3 is TGTGCCAGCAGTCTGACAGACGACTCTGGAAACACCATATATTTT.

This clone was picked up a small number of times. V is TRBV7-2 and J is TRBJ1-3; 9 bases map to TRBD1. The V gene end was trimmed by 5 bases and the J gene end by 7 bases; junction bases not matched to a gene: 3. Per the germline V gene, CDR1 is SGHTA and CDR2 is FQGNSA. This CDR3 region has 13 residues. CDR3 DNA sequence: TGTGCCAGCAGCCGGGACAGGGAGAACACCATATATTTT. It encodes CASSRDRENTIYF.

This chain joins TRBV9 and TRBJ1-1; unclear D gene. This CDR3 has 14 residues. Trimming left V 0 bases short and J 2 bases short, with 8 bases between. CDR1 and CDR2 (germline): SGDLS, YYNGEE. The CDR3 sequence: CASSVGTENTEAFF. The CDR3 DNA sequence: TGTGCCAGCAGCGTAGGTACAGAAAACACTGAAGCTTTCTTT.

This clone was observed a single time. The V gene is TRBV6-5, the J gene TRBJ2-7; TRBD1 matches at 7 bases. The V segment lost 10 bases and the J segment 4 bases; nucleotides outside the gene matches: 4. This CDR3 has 11 amino acids. Germline V gene sequence: CDR1 MNHEY, CDR2 SVGAGI. The CDR3 spells CATRTGYEQYF. DNA for the CDR3: TGTGCCACACGGACAGGTTACGAGCAGTACTTC.

For the CDR3, the DNA is TGTGCCAGTAGGCTAGCGGGGGCTTGGACCGGGGAGCTGTTTTTT. Amino acids: CASRLAGAWTGELFF. The rearrangement uses TRBV19 and TRBJ2-2; 10 bases line up with TRBD2. The length of the CDR3 is 15 residues. Germline CDR1 LNHDA, CDR2 SQIVND (reference sequence). The ends lost 6 bases at V and 5 bases at J; junction bases unmatched: 6.

The chain couples TRBV11-3 to TRBJ2-1, with 12 bases that match TRBD1. The CDR3 length is 16 residues. Germline V gene sequence: CDR1 SGHNT, CDR2 YENEEA. The ends lost 5 bases at V and 8 bases at J; junction bases unmatched: 10. CDR3 sequence: CASSPGTGGMHDEQFF. The CDR3 nucleotides read TGTGCCAGCAGCCCCGGGACAGGGGGCATGCACGATGAGCAGTTCTTC.

The genes are TRBV27 and TRBJ1-3; maybe TRBD1 (5 bases). There are 14 residues in the CDR3. V dropped 9 bases and J dropped 0 bases, with 12 bases sitting between them. Germline V lookup: CDR1 MNHEY, CDR2 SMNVEV (reference sequence). For the CDR3, the DNA is TGTGCCAGTGGGCGGACAAGCTCTGGAAACACCATATATTTT. It translates to CASGRTSSGNTIYF.

The chain recombines TRBV30 with TRBJ2-2, with TRBD2 matching 10 bases. This CDR3 comprises 15 residues. V gave up 4 bases and J gave up 6 bases; unmatched junction bases: 8. CDR1 is GTSNPN, CDR2 SVGIG, per germline (reference sequence). The CDR3 DNA is TGTGCCTGGACCCAACGGACTAGCGGAGCCGGGGAGCTGTTTTTT. This encodes CAWTQRTSGAGELFF.

The J gene is TRBJ2-5, the V gene TRBV5-1; no firm D call. This CDR3 contains 14 residues. Trimming cost V 0 bases and J 5 bases, with 11 bases left between them. CDR1 and CDR2 (germline): SGHRS, YFSETQ. This CDR3 reads CASSLDEVPETQYF. The CDR3 DNA reads as TGCGCCAGCAGCTTGGACGAGGTGCCGGAGACCCAGTACTTC. The whole variable domain, remainder taken from reference TRBV5-1 and TRBJ2-5, is KAGVTQTPRYLIKTRGQQVTLSCSPISGHRSVSWYQQTPGQGLQFLFEYFSETQRNKGNFPGRFSGRQFSNSRSEMNVSTLELGDSALYLCASSLDEVPETQYFGPGTRLLVL.

The genes are TRBV4-1 and TRBJ2-5, with D perhaps TRBD2 (6 bases). The CDR3 has 18 amino acids. Germline-derived CDR1 and CDR2 are MGHRA and YSYEKL. Trimming removed 0 bases at V and 4 bases at J, with 21 bases between. The CDR3 loop reads CASSQDGRTLFEGETQYF. The CDR3 DNA reads as TGCGCCAGCAGCCAAGATGGGAGGACCCTATTTGAGGGAGAGACCCAGTACTTC.